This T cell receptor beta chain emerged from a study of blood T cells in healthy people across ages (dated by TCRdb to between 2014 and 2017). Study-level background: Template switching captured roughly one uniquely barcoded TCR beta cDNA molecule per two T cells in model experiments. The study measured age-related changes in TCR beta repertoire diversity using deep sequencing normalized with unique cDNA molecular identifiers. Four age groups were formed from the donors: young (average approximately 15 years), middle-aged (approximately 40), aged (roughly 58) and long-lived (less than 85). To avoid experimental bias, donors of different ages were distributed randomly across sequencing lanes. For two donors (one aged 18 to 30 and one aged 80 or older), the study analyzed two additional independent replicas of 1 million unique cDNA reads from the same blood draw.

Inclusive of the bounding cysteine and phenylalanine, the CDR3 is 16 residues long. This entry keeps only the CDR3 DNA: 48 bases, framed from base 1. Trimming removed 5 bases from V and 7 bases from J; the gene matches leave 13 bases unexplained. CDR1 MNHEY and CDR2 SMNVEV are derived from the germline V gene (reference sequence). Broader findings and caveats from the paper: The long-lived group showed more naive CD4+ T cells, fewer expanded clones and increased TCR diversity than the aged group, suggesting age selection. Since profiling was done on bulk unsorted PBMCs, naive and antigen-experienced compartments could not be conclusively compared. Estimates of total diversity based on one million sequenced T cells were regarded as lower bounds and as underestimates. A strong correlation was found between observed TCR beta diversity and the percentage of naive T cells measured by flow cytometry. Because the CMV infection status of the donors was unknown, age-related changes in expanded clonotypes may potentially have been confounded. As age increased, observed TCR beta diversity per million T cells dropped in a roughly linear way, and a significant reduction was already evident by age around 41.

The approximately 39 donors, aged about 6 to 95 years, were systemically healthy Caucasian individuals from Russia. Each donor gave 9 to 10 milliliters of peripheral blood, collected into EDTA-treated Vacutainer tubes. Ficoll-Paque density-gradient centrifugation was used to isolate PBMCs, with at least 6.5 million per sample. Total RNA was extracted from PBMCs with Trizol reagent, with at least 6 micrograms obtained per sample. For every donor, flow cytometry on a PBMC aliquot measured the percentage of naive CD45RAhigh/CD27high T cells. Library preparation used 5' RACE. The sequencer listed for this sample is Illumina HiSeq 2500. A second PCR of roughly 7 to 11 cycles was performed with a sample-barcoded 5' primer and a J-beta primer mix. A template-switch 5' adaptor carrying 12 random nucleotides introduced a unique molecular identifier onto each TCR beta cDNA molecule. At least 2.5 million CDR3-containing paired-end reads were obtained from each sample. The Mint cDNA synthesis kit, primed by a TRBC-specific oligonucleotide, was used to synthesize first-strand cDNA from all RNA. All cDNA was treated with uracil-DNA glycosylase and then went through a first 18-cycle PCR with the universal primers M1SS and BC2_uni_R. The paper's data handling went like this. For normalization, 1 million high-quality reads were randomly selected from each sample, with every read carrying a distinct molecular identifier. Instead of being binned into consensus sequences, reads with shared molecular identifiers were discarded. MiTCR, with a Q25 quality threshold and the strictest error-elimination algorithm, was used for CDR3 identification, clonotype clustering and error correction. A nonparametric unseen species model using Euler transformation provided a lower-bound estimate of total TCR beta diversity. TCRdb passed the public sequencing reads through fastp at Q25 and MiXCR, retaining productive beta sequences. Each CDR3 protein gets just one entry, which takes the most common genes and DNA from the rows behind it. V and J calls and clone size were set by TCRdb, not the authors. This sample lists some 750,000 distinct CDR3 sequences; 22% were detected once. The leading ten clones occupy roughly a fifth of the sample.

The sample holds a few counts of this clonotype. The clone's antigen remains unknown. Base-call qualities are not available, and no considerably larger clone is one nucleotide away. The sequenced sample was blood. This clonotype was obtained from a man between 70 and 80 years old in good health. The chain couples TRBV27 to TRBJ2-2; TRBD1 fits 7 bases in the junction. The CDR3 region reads CASSLRSQGYGGELFF. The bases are TGTGCCAGCAGTCTTCGATCACAGGGGTACGGCGGGGAGCTGTTTTTT.